The next 12 T cell receptor beta chains were all read from a single sample in a study of blood T cell repertoires in COVID-19. TCRdb keeps only in-frame clones here, not all; method: immunoSEQ multiplex PCR. This table has 150,000 to 200,000 clones, approximately 86% appearing once. The material sequenced was PBMCs or T cells enriched from blood (not recorded which). The receptors were gathered from a woman aged 40 to 50 in a cohort exposed to, infected with or recovered from COVID-19 (not recorded which).

This clone was seen just once. This chain connects TRBV4-1 to TRBJ1-1, with no clear D. V was trimmed by 1 base and J by 1 base, leaving 10 bases between them. CDR1 and CDR2 from the germline V gene are MGHRA and YSYEKL. The CDR3 length is 15 residues. CDR3 in DNA: TGCGCCAGCAGCCAAGGCGAGGCAGCGAACACTGAAGCTTTCTTT. Translating it yields CASSQGEAANTEAFF.

This rearrangement joins TRBV30 to TRBJ1-2; 11 nucleotides match TRBD1. Germline CDR1 GTSNPN, CDR2 SVGIG (reference sequence). This CDR3 region has 17 residues. Trimming cost V 0 bases and J 3 bases; bases outside gene matches: 9. CDR3 sequence reads: CAWSVKDRGRLYYGYTF. In nucleotides, the CDR3 is TGTGCCTGGAGTGTAAAGGACAGGGGGCGCCTTTACTATGGCTACACCTTC.

The chain employs TRBV5-6 and TRBJ2-7; D remains ambiguous. The CDR3 runs to 14 residues. V was pared by 0 bases and J by 0 bases, with 7 bases between. Germline CDR1 is SGHDT and CDR2 is YYEEEE. In nucleotides, the CDR3 is TGTGCCAGCAGCTTGGGACACCGCTCCTACGAGCAGTACTTC. It specifies CASSLGHRSYEQYF.

This clone was detected many times. The chain employs TRBV4-2 and TRBJ1-2, with 9 bases identical to TRBD1. The CDR3 consists of 17 residues. The V segment lost 0 bases and the J segment 4 bases; nucleotides outside the gene matches: 9. Per the germline V gene, CDR1 is LGHNA and CDR2 is YNFKEQ. CDR3 amino acids: CASSQEETGQGIYGYTF. In DNA, the CDR3 is TGTGCCAGCAGCCAAGAGGAAACGGGACAGGGTATCTATGGCTACACCTTC.

The chain couples TRBV4-1 to TRBJ1-1; D is unclear. This CDR3 comprises 13 residues. Trimming removed 0 bases from V and 7 bases from J, with 9 bases in between. From germline, CDR1 is MGHRA and CDR2 YSYEKL. The CDR3: CASSQEVSNEAFF. CDR3 DNA sequence: TGCGCCAGCAGCCAAGAAGTGAGCAATGAAGCTTTCTTT.

The rearrangement links TRBV20-1 to TRBJ2-2; D gene uncertain. This CDR3 contains 11 residues. Germline CDR1 is DFQATT and CDR2 is SNEGSKA (reference sequence). The V end lost 5 bases, the J end lost 7 bases, and 8 bases lay between the germline ends. The CDR3 region has the DNA TGCAGTGCTCGTAGAAGCGGGGAGCTGTTTTTT. Amino acid sequence: CSARRSGELFF.

CDR3 sequence (DNA): TGTGCCAGCAGTTTTGGTAGCCTACCCTACGAGCAGTACTTC. Residues: CASSFGSLPYEQYF. The V call is TRBV27, the J call TRBJ2-7, with D unclear. This CDR3 is built from 14 residues. In germline, CDR1 is MNHEY, CDR2 SMNVEV (reference sequence). Deletions cut 3 bases from V and 2 bases from J, with 11 bases between.

The chain joins TRBV7-9 to TRBJ1-4; D is unclear. This CDR3 contains 16 residues. The germline gives CDR1 SEHNR, CDR2 FQNEAQ (reference sequence). V lost 5 bases, J lost 7 bases, and 20 bases lay in between. The DNA for the CDR3 is TGTGCCAGCAGCCTACAAACGGCCGGGTGGTTTGAAAAACTGTTTTTT. Amino acid sequence: CASSLQTAGWFEKLFF.

The chain employs TRBV29-1 and TRBJ2-1; 9 bases fit TRBD2. CDR3 size: 14 residues. Germline values: CDR1 SQVTM, CDR2 ANQGSEA. CDR3 region: CSLIAGDPYNEQFF. The CDR3 DNA follows: TGCAGTCTAATAGCGGGAGACCCCTACAATGAGCAGTTCTTC.

DNA of the CDR3: TGTGCCACCAGTGATCCGACAGGGGCTAGCAATCAGCCCCAGCATTTT. This encodes CATSDPTGASNQPQHF. The chain carries TRBV24-1 and TRBJ1-5, with 8 nucleotides matching TRBD1. Germline values: CDR1 KGHDR, CDR2 SFDVKD. The CDR3 sequence is 16 residues long. J was trimmed by 0 bases and V by 3 bases; bases with no gene match: 3.

The chain combines TRBV27 with TRBJ2-3; D not certain. The length of the CDR3 is 15 residues. V was trimmed by 3 bases and J by 1 base, leaving 11 bases between them. CDR1 is MNHEY, CDR2 SMNVEV, per germline (reference sequence). The CDR3 here is CASSFDGLRTDTQYF. As DNA, the CDR3 is TGTGCCAGCAGTTTTGACGGGTTACGCACAGATACGCAGTATTTT.

CDR3 sequence reads: CASSYRGRASGQPQHF. The CDR3, as DNA: TGTGCCAGCAGTTACCGCGGCAGGGCATCCGGTCAGCCCCAGCATTTT. The chain recombines TRBV6-2 or TRBV6-3 with TRBJ1-5; D might be TRBD1 (5 bases). The CDR3 contains 16 residues. V was clipped by 2 bases and J by 6 bases, with 17 bases between them. CDR1 is MNHEY, CDR2 SVGEGT, per germline.